This T cell receptor (beta chain) was identified in a study of radiotherapy plus CTLA-4 blockade in lung cancer. Measured with immunoSEQ multiplex PCR; TCRdb has only the in-frame clones, and not every one. The sample has about 70,000 clones; 79% are singletons. V shed 4 bases, J shed 3 bases, and the junction held 7 bases outside the gene matches. The CDR3 has 15 amino acids. Looked up from germline, CDR1 is SGDLS and CDR2 is YYNGEE. About this clone: Its target is unknown.

Study-level results: With interferon-beta, early dynamics of blood T cell clones were reported to best predict response. After radiotherapy and ipilimumab, tumor-derived clones expanded in peripheral blood.

The chain uses TRBV9 and TRBJ2-5, with TRBD1 identical over 9 bases. The specimen comprised peripheral blood, sampled from a patient treated with radiotherapy plus ipilimumab. This TCR came from a human donor with non-small cell lung cancer who had a complete response to radiotherapy plus ipilimumab. The CDR3 nucleotides read TGTGCCAGCAGCACTACAGGGGGCGGAAAAGAGACCCAGTACTTC. Amino acid sequence: CASSTTGGGKETQYF. The full variable domain, its missing parts supplied by reference TRBV9 and TRBJ2-5, is DSGVTQTPKHLITATGQRVTLRCSPRSGDLSVYWYQQSLDQGLQFLIQYYNGEERAKGNILERFSAQQFPDLHSELNLSSLELGDSALYFCASSTTGGGKETQYFGPGTRLLVL.